This passage covers 21 T cell receptor beta chains from one sample sequenced in a study of blood T cell repertoires in COVID-19. Clones were sequenced by immunoSEQ multiplex PCR, and TCRdb holds only the in-frame ones, with some missing. Counted here are 75,000 to 90,000 clones, 86% occurring once; the ten biggest clones make up around 5.3%. Sequenced input: peripheral blood. These receptor sequences come from a man aged 45-65 years with active or convalescent COVID-19.

The genes are TRBV5-6 and TRBJ2-5, with 7 bases identical to TRBD1. There are 15 residues in the CDR3. The germline V gene has CDR1 SGHDT and CDR2 YYEEEE. Trimming took 2 bases from V and 2 from J; bases not matched to a gene: 6. The DNA of the CDR3 is TGTGCCAGCAGCTTCTTCGACAGGGTACAAGAGACCCAGTACTTC. It yields the protein CASSFFDRVQETQYF.

The chain recombines TRBV29-1 with TRBJ1-2; D is ambiguous. V was clipped by 5 bases and J by 1 base, with 5 bases between them. The CDR3 has 11 residues. Germline V lookup: CDR1 SQVTM, CDR2 ANQGSEA. The CDR3, as DNA: TGCAGCGTTCGGTTTAACTATGGCTACACCTTC. Its protein product is CSVRFNYGYTF.

The V gene is TRBV18, the J gene TRBJ2-1; D is perhaps TRBD2 (7 bases). The V gene lost 3 bases and the J gene lost 4 bases, with 19 bases spanning the gap. The germline V gene has CDR1 KGHSH and CDR2 LQKENI. This CDR3 has 17 amino acids. In DNA, the CDR3 is TGTGCCAGCTCACCGCAGGTGGGCGGGGGCCAGTACAATGAGCAGTTCTTC. Translation: CASSPQVGGGQYNEQFF.

The chain uses TRBV28 and TRBJ2-6, with TRBD1 identical over 9 bases. The CDR3 has 16 amino acids. Germline V gene data show CDR1 as MDHEN and CDR2 as SYDVKM. V shed 5 bases, J shed 4 bases, and the junction held 6 bases outside the gene matches. CDR3 region: CASSTQGAEGANVLTF. The DNA for the CDR3 is TGTGCCAGCAGTACACAGGGGGCGGAAGGGGCCAACGTCCTGACTTTC.

The chain employs TRBV4-1 and TRBJ1-2; tentative D call: TRBD1 (6 bases). The CDR3 has 14 residues. With 0 bases removed from V and 5 bases from J, the gap between germline ends came to 10 bases. Germline V gene lookup returns CDR1 MGHRA and CDR2 YSYEKL. CDR3 protein: CASSQENRVYGYTF. As DNA, the CDR3 is TGCGCCAGCAGCCAAGAAAACAGGGTGTATGGCTACACCTTC.

The chain couples TRBV27 to TRBJ1-4, with D possibly matching TRBD1 (6 bases). Germline loops: CDR1 MNHEY, CDR2 SMNVEV (reference sequence). The CDR3 spans 19 residues. Trimming removed 5 bases at V and 0 bases at J, with 22 bases between. Written as DNA, the CDR3 is TGTGCCAGCAGTAAGACCGCCCAAGGGACACCAGCAACTAATGAAAAACTGTTTTTT. Translation: CASSKTAQGTPATNEKLFF.

The V and J genes are TRBV7-2 and TRBJ2-5, with D possibly being TRBD1 (6 bases). This CDR3 comprises 18 residues. Germline values: CDR1 SGHTA, CDR2 FQGNSA. Deletions cut 1 base from V and 2 bases from J, with 20 bases between. The CDR3: CASSLGGHGTRGQETQYF. The CDR3 nucleotides read TGTGCCAGCAGCTTAGGAGGGCACGGGACACGGGGACAAGAGACCCAGTACTTC.

The J gene is TRBJ1-6, the V gene TRBV6-2 or TRBV6-3, with D possibly being TRBD1 (6 bases). This CDR3 has 16 residues. Trimming took 6 bases from V and 10 from J, leaving 22 bases between them. CDR1 and CDR2 from the germline V gene are MNHEY and SVGEGT. The CDR3 region has the DNA TGTGCCAGCAGCCCCCTGACAGGCGCGTGGCGGTCACCCCTCCACTTT. It encodes CASSPLTGAWRSPLHF.

The V call is TRBV11-3, the J call TRBJ2-1, with D unresolved. The length of the CDR3 is 13 residues. Germline V CDR1 and CDR2: SGHNT, YENEEA. The V gene lost 2 bases and the J gene lost 7 bases, with 9 bases spanning the gap. CDR3 region: CASSLSPLNEQFF. The CDR3 coding sequence is TGTGCCAGCAGCTTATCCCCCCTGAATGAGCAGTTCTTC. Based on the CDR3 plus reference TRBV11-3 and TRBJ2-1, the full variable domain is EAGVVQSPRYKIIEKKQPVAFWCNPISGHNTLYWYLQNLGQGPELLIRYENEEAVDDSQLPKDRFSAERLKGVDSTLKIQPAELGDSAVYLCASSLSPLNEQFFGPGTRLTVL.

This rearrangement joins TRBV30 to TRBJ1-2; the D gene is possibly TRBD1 (5 bases). Between the trimmed V and J ends, which lost 7 bases and 3 bases, there was a span of 12 bases. The germline V gene encodes CDR1 GTSNPN and CDR2 SVGIG (reference sequence). This CDR3 comprises 12 residues. The CDR3 sequence is CASSQGDYGYTF. In DNA form, the CDR3 reads TGTGCCTCGTCCCAAGGGGACTATGGCTACACCTTC. Variable domain in full (rest from reference TRBV30 and TRBJ1-2): SQTIHQWPATLVQPVGSPLSLECTVEGTSNPNLYWYRQAAGRGLQLLFYSVGIGQISSEVPQNLSASRPQDRQFILSSKKLLLSDSGFYLCASSQGDYGYTFGSGTRLTVV.

CDR3 in DNA: TGTGCCAGCAGACGACAGGGGAATACTGAAGCTTTCTTT. Its translation: CASRRQGNTEAFF. The chain carries TRBV27 and TRBJ1-1; 8 bases fit TRBD1. Losses at the gene ends were 6 bases for V and 5 bases for J; bases not matched to a gene: 5. Looked up from germline, CDR1 is MNHEY and CDR2 is SMNVEV (reference sequence). The CDR3 runs 13 residues.

CDR3 bases: TGTGCCAGCGGCCTGGGAGTACAGAATTCACCCCTCCACTTT. Its protein product is CASGLGVQNSPLHF. The rearrangement joins TRBV6-5 to TRBJ1-6; no definite D call. CDR1 and CDR2 from the germline V gene are MNHEY and SVGAGI. This CDR3 spans 14 amino acids. V was trimmed by 8 bases and J by 7 bases, leaving 15 bases between them.

The chain is built from TRBV4-1 and TRBJ1-2; D uncertain. Germline CDR1 and CDR2: MGHRA and YSYEKL. Deletions cut 1 base from V and 4 bases from J, with 10 bases between. The CDR3 extends over 14 amino acids. The CDR3 loop reads CASSQGQVAYGYTF. The DNA for the CDR3 is TGCGCCAGCAGCCAAGGGCAGGTCGCCTATGGCTACACCTTC.

The gene calls are TRBV10-3 and TRBJ2-2; perhaps TRBD1 as D (6 bases). The V gene lost 6 bases and the J gene lost 0 bases, with 11 bases spanning the gap. The CDR3 runs 15 residues. Germline-derived CDR1 and CDR2 are ENHRY and SYGVKD. The CDR3 spells CAISPTGTNTGELFF. The CDR3 nucleotides read TGTGCCATCAGCCCGACAGGAACGAACACCGGGGAGCTGTTTTTT.

The rearrangement joins TRBV7-8 to TRBJ2-1; TRBD2 might be the D (6 bases). This CDR3 has 16 amino acids. The V end lost 1 base, the J end lost 10 bases, and 20 bases lay between the germline ends. The germline V gene encodes CDR1 SGHVS and CDR2 FQNEAQ. CDR3 protein: CASSLVSLALPREQFF. The CDR3 coding sequence is TGTGCCAGCAGCTTAGTCAGTCTAGCGCTCCCTAGGGAGCAGTTCTTC.

The chain is built from TRBV14 and TRBJ1-1; tentative D call: TRBD1 (5 bases). Trimming took off 2 bases at V and 4 bases at J, with 11 bases between the two ends. The CDR3 runs 14 residues. Germline CDR1 is SGHDN and CDR2 is FVKESK. CDR3 nucleotides: TGTGCCAGCAGCCAACAGGGTAAGGTCACTGAAGCTTTCTTT. As protein: CASSQQGKVTEAFF. The entire variable domain, with the rest obtained from reference TRBV14 and TRBJ1-1, is as follows: EAGVTQFPSHSVIEKGQTVTLRCDPISGHDNLYWYRRVMGKEIKFLLHFVKESKQDESGMPNNRFLAERTGGTYSTLKVQPAELEDSGVYFCASSQQGKVTEAFFGQGTRLTVV.

The chain links TRBV7-9 to TRBJ1-4; D not certain. The CDR3 has 13 amino acids. Germline loops: CDR1 SEHNR, CDR2 FQNEAQ (reference sequence). Trimming removed 5 bases at V and 2 bases at J, with 6 bases between. CDR3 in DNA: TGTGCCAGCAGCCGTCCGACTAATGAAAAACTGTTTTTT. Residues: CASSRPTNEKLFF.

The rearrangement joins TRBV30 to TRBJ1-5, with 8 bases fitting TRBD1. The V and J ends lost 2 bases and 6 bases, in that order; junction bases with no gene match: 9. CDR3 size: 15 residues. CDR1 and CDR2 (germline): GTSNPN, SVGIG (reference sequence). Written as DNA, the CDR3 is TGTGCCTGGAGTCCACCCGGGACAGGTGGTCAGCCCCAGCATTTT. Its translation: CAWSPPGTGGQPQHF.

This clone was seen only once. The chain combines TRBV2 with TRBJ1-1, with D tentatively TRBD1 (6 bases). The CDR3 sequence is 13 residues long. CDR1 and CDR2 from the germline V gene are SNHLY and FYNNEI. V lost 6 bases and J 1 base, leaving 9 bases between the germline ends. The CDR3 bases are TGTGCCAGCAGAGGACAGCCGAACACTGAAGCTTTCTTT. Translating it yields CASRGQPNTEAFF.

V is TRBV4-1 and J is TRBJ2-1; D possibly corresponds to TRBD1 (5 bases). Trimming took 2 bases from V and 5 from J, leaving 19 bases between them. The V gene's germline CDR1 is MGHRA and CDR2 YSYEKL. The CDR3 length is 17 residues. CDR3 loop: CASSQWFQGPANNEQFF. The CDR3 DNA is TGCGCCAGCAGCCAATGGTTCCAGGGCCCAGCAAACAATGAGCAGTTCTTC.

The gene calls are TRBV28 and TRBJ1-2; D unclear. This CDR3 comprises 11 residues. Germline CDR1 and CDR2: MDHEN and SYDVKM. Trimming pared 9 bases from V and 1 base from J, leaving 6 bases between. CDR3 nucleotides: TGTGCCAGTGGACTTAACTATGGCTACACCTTC. Protein: CASGLNYGYTF.